The 30 T cell receptor beta chains given below trace back to one sample, sequenced in a study of blood T cell dynamics during melanoma immunotherapy. Time point reported: week 3, after first cycle of checkpoint inhibitor. Assay used: immunoSEQ multiplex PCR; TCRdb lists only in-frame clones, some missing. The profile shows just under 1,000 clones, around 90% of them singletons. The material was effector memory CD8+ T cells from blood, obtained from a patient treated with checkpoint blockade. All receptors derive from a human donor with melanoma.

V gene TRBV5-1 combines with J gene TRBJ2-1; 7 nucleotides line up with TRBD1. V lost 1 base and J lost 6; bases outside the gene matches: 7. This CDR3 is built from 15 residues. Per the germline V gene, CDR1 is SGHRS and CDR2 is YFSETQ. Here the CDR3 DNA reads TGCGCCAGCAGCTTGTCACAGGGGACGAGCAATGAGCAGTTCTTC. Residues: CASSLSQGTSNEQFF.

The V and J genes are TRBV6-6 and TRBJ2-5, with D perhaps matching TRBD2 (6 bases). The CDR3 runs to 14 residues. Germline V gives CDR1 MNHNY, CDR2 SVGAGI (reference sequence). Between the trimmed V and J ends, which lost 6 bases and 0 bases, there was a span of 11 bases. CDR3 sequence: CASSLSGYQETQYF. CDR3 DNA sequence: TGTGCCAGCAGCCTTAGCGGTTACCAAGAGACCCAGTACTTC.

This clone turned up a few times. V and J are TRBV5-6 and TRBJ2-1, with unresolved D. The CDR3 totals 12 residues. Germline V gene lookup returns CDR1 SGHDT and CDR2 YYEEEE. Deletions cut 3 bases from V and 6 bases from J, with 7 bases between. The CDR3 here is CASSWGGNEQFF. The CDR3 region has the DNA TGTGCCAGCAGCTGGGGTGGCAATGAGCAGTTCTTC.

This chain's CDR3 is CASSFPLALATSSYEQYF. The DNA of the CDR3 is TGTGCCAGCAGTTTTCCCCTGGCTCTAGCGACTAGCTCCTACGAGCAGTACTTC. This sequence joins TRBV28 and TRBJ2-7; tentatively, D is TRBD2 (6 bases). The CDR3 is 18 residues long. Trimming stripped 3 bases from V and 0 bases from J, with 21 bases between. Germline V gene lookup returns CDR1 MDHEN and CDR2 SYDVKM.

The chain uses TRBV14 and TRBJ1-2; D possibly corresponds to TRBD1 (6 bases). Deletions cut 4 bases from V and 2 bases from J, with 11 bases between. The CDR3 consists of 14 residues. The germline V gene has CDR1 SGHDN and CDR2 FVKESK. Written as DNA, the CDR3 is TGTGCCAGCAGCCCGACAGGAGTCAACTATGGCTACACCTTC. This encodes CASSPTGVNYGYTF.

By its share, this clone is hyperexpanded (1% or more). The rearrangement joins TRBV27 to TRBJ1-1, with D possibly matching TRBD1 (5 bases). V was trimmed by 3 bases and J by 1 base, leaving 6 bases between them. The germline V gene encodes CDR1 MNHEY and CDR2 SMNVEV (reference sequence). The CDR3 has 13 residues. CDR3 loop: CASSLTENTEAFF. As DNA, the CDR3 is TGTGCCAGCAGTTTGACAGAGAACACTGAAGCTTTCTTT.

V gene TRBV4-3 combines with J gene TRBJ1-1; tentatively, D is TRBD1 (6 bases). The CDR3 consists of 15 residues. Looked up from germline, CDR1 is LGHNA and CDR2 is YSLEER. Trimming took 0 bases from V and 11 from J, leaving 19 bases between them. The CDR3 spells CASSQDQWDTSFAFF. CDR3 coding DNA: TGCGCCAGCAGCCAAGATCAATGGGACACTAGTTTCGCTTTCTTT.

The J gene is TRBJ2-1, the V gene TRBV7-9; D remains unclear. Trimming cost V 5 bases and J 10 bases, with 18 bases left between them. This CDR3 is 14 amino acids long. The V gene's germline CDR1 is SEHNR and CDR2 FQNEAQ (reference sequence). CDR3 residues: CASSLLPGLGEQFF. The DNA of the CDR3 is TGTGCCAGCAGCCTCCTTCCCGGGCTCGGGGAGCAGTTCTTC.

The chain has TRBV6-6 and TRBJ2-2, with D possibly matching TRBD1 (6 bases). The CDR3 loop spans 15 amino acids. CDR1 is MNHNY and CDR2 is SVGAGI in the germline V gene (reference sequence). V lost 4 bases and J 0 bases, leaving 9 bases between the germline ends. CDR3 residues: CASSWDTSNTGELFF. The CDR3 nucleotides read TGTGCCAGCAGTTGGGACACCTCGAACACCGGGGAGCTGTTTTTT.

The chain is built from TRBV5-1 and TRBJ2-7, with 8 bases fitting TRBD1. Trimming cost V 4 bases and J 1 base; bases outside gene matches: 4. Germline lookup yields CDR1 SGHRS and CDR2 YFSETQ. The CDR3 extends over 14 amino acids. The CDR3 spells CASSARTGSYEQYF. The CDR3 region has the DNA TGCGCCAGCAGCGCCCGGACAGGGTCCTACGAGCAGTACTTC. Full variable domain (remainder filled in from reference TRBV5-1 and TRBJ2-7): KAGVTQTPRYLIKTRGQQVTLSCSPISGHRSVSWYQQTPGQGLQFLFEYFSETQRNKGNFPGRFSGRQFSNSRSEMNVSTLELGDSALYLCASSARTGSYEQYFGPGTRLTVT.

V and J are TRBV7-8 and TRBJ2-5; 9 bases fit TRBD2. V dropped 5 bases and J dropped 1; count of bases not matched to a gene: 2. The germline CDR1 and CDR2 sequences are SGHVS and FQNEAQ. This CDR3 is 14 amino acids long. CDR3 amino acids: CASSATSGQETQYF. The CDR3 DNA reads as TGTGCCAGCAGCGCGACTAGCGGCCAAGAGACCCAGTACTTC.

This chain uses TRBV13 with TRBJ2-7, with 12 nucleotides matching TRBD2. Germline V gives CDR1 PRHDT, CDR2 FYEKMQ (reference sequence). There are 16 residues in the CDR3. J lost 12 bases, V lost 5 bases, and 17 bases had no gene match. The CDR3 region has the DNA TGTGCCAGCAGCCCTTGGGGGACTAGCGGGCCCGCTTTCCTGTACTTC. Translating gives CASSPWGTSGPAFLYF.

V usage is TRBV6-6 and J usage is TRBJ1-5; D perhaps matches TRBD1 (5 bases). The CDR3 covers 15 residues. Per germline, CDR1 MNHNY and CDR2 SVGAGI (reference sequence). Between the trimmed V and J ends, which lost 8 bases and 3 bases, there was a span of 17 bases. Here the CDR3 DNA reads TGTGCCAGCGGTGTGCAGGGTTTGGTCAATCAGCCCCAGCATTTT. Its translation is CASGVQGLVNQPQHF.

The rearrangement uses TRBV6-6 and TRBJ2-7, with 7 bases that match TRBD2. Germline V lookup: CDR1 MNHNY, CDR2 SVGAGI (reference sequence). Trimming removed 4 bases from V and 2 bases from J; junction bases left unmatched: 2. CDR3 length: 13 residues. The CDR3: CASSWEGPYEQYF. The CDR3 coding sequence is TGTGCCAGCAGTTGGGAGGGCCCCTACGAGCAGTACTTC.

This chain links TRBV7-9 with TRBJ2-1, with a weak D call TRBD2 (5 bases). The CDR3 totals 15 residues. Trimming took 7 bases from V and 0 from J, leaving 13 bases between them. Germline CDR1 SEHNR, CDR2 FQNEAQ (reference sequence). This CDR3 is CASTEKRSSYNEQFF. In nucleotides, the CDR3 is TGTGCCAGCACCGAGAAGCGGAGCTCCTACAATGAGCAGTTCTTC.

The chain carries TRBV19 and TRBJ2-3, with 12 bases identical to TRBD2. The CDR3 consists of 17 residues. V dropped 0 bases and J dropped 4; count of bases not matched to a gene: 5. Germline V gives CDR1 LNHDA, CDR2 SQIVND (reference sequence). This CDR3 is CASSIDLLAGGADTQYF. The CDR3 nucleotides read TGTGCCAGTAGTATAGATCTGCTAGCGGGAGGGGCAGATACGCAGTATTTT.

The rearrangement uses TRBV9 and TRBJ2-3; tentatively, D is TRBD2 (5 bases). Trimming left V 1 base short and J 2 bases short, with 17 bases between. The CDR3 totals 17 residues. Germline V lookup: CDR1 SGDLS, CDR2 YYNGEE. CDR3 loop: CASSVSSGRPYTDTQYF. The CDR3 region has the DNA TGTGCCAGCAGCGTATCTTCGGGGAGACCCTACACAGATACGCAGTATTTT.

The chain is built from TRBV19 and TRBJ1-1, with TRBD1 as a possible D gene (5 bases). The CDR3 totals 15 residues. CDR1 LNHDA and CDR2 SQIVND come from the germline V gene (reference sequence). Trimming stripped 4 bases from V and 0 bases from J, with 12 bases between. The DNA of the CDR3 is TGTGCCAGTAGTAAAACCGACAGATTGAACACTGAAGCTTTCTTT. This encodes CASSKTDRLNTEAFF. Full variable domain (missing parts from reference TRBV19 and TRBJ1-1): DGGITQSPKYLFRKEGQNVTLSCEQNLNHDAMYWYRQDPGQGLRLIYYSQIVNDFQKGDIAEGYSVSREKKESFPLTVTSAQKNPTAFYLCASSKTDRLNTEAFFGQGTRLTVV.

J is TRBJ1-1 and V is TRBV6-1; 7 positions match TRBD1. This CDR3 comprises 15 residues. The V segment lost 4 bases and the J segment 0 bases; nucleotides outside the gene matches: 5. CDR1 is MNHNS and CDR2 is SASEGT in the germline V gene. In nucleotides, the CDR3 is TGTGCCAGCAGTGGCCCAGGGGGATTGAACACTGAAGCTTTCTTT. Protein product: CASSGPGGLNTEAFF.

The gene calls are TRBV28 and TRBJ2-7; D is possibly TRBD1 (6 bases). Per the germline V gene, CDR1 is MDHEN and CDR2 is SYDVKM. This CDR3 comprises 14 residues. V lost 5 bases, J lost 5 bases, and 16 bases lay in between. The CDR3 nucleotides read TGTGCCAGCAGTCCGTTACAGGGACCCCACGAGCAGTACTTC. This sequence encodes CASSPLQGPHEQYF.

The genes are TRBV10-3 and TRBJ1-2, with a weak D call TRBD1 (6 bases). The V end was cut by 2 bases, the J end by 0 bases, with 13 bases between. The CDR3 extends over 16 amino acids. Germline V CDR1 and CDR2: ENHRY, SYGVKD. The CDR3 loop is CAISEGTGSANYGYTF. The CDR3 DNA sequence: TGTGCCATCAGTGAGGGAACAGGGTCGGCTAACTATGGCTACACCTTC.

The chain uses TRBV28 and TRBJ2-7; the D gene could be TRBD1 or TRBD2 (5 bases each). V lost 6 bases and J 2 bases, leaving 17 bases between the germline ends. The CDR3 sequence is 15 residues long. Looked up from germline, CDR1 is MDHEN and CDR2 is SYDVKM. CDR3 nucleotide sequence: TGTGCCAGCAGAACCTACCCGGGACGGACCTACGAGCAGTACTTC. It yields the protein CASRTYPGRTYEQYF.

The rearrangement uses TRBV5-5 and TRBJ2-5, with D perhaps TRBD2 (5 bases). Trimming cost V 4 bases and J 5 bases, with 21 bases left between them. The germline CDR1 and CDR2 sequences are SGHKS and YYEKEE (reference sequence). The CDR3 runs to 16 residues. The CDR3 DNA sequence: TGTGCCAGCAGCCCGCAGGCGGCGGGTGAGGAGGAGACCCAGTACTTC. Amino acid sequence: CASSPQAAGEEETQYF.

This sequence joins TRBV7-9 and TRBJ2-7; D is undetermined. Germline V gives CDR1 SEHNR, CDR2 FQNEAQ (reference sequence). This CDR3 comprises 11 residues. The ends were cut back, 5 bases at V and 1 base at J, with 3 bases in the middle. CDR3 protein: CASSPSYEQYF. CDR3 bases: TGTGCCAGCAGCCCGTCCTACGAGCAGTACTTC.

This chain links TRBV28 with TRBJ1-2; D is undetermined. Germline lookup yields CDR1 MDHEN and CDR2 SYDVKM. This CDR3 is built from 16 residues. Trimming stripped 5 bases from V and 3 bases from J, with 19 bases between. The CDR3 spells CASSLSPVVSDYGYTF. The CDR3 nucleotides read TGTGCCAGCAGTCTTTCCCCGGTCGTATCGGACTATGGCTACACCTTC.

In its sample, this clone was seen a few times. V is TRBV4-1 and J is TRBJ1-1; D gene unclear. This CDR3 contains 15 residues. The germline gives CDR1 MGHRA, CDR2 YSYEKL. V was pared by 0 bases and J by 3 bases, with 11 bases between. Here the CDR3 DNA reads TGCGCCAGCAGCCAAGATGGGGATTTGGACACTGAAGCTTTCTTT. Protein sequence: CASSQDGDLDTEAFF.

V gene TRBV28 combines with J gene TRBJ2-3, with a tentative D call TRBD2 (6 bases). Germline CDR1 and CDR2: MDHEN and SYDVKM. The ends were cut back, 1 base at V and 3 bases at J, with 11 bases in the middle. This CDR3 spans 15 amino acids. The CDR3 loop reads CASSLSLAITDTQYF. DNA of the CDR3: TGTGCCAGCAGTTTATCGCTAGCGATAACAGATACGCAGTATTTT.

The chain carries TRBV9 and TRBJ2-1; D is unclear. The CDR3 covers 12 residues. Germline V lookup: CDR1 SGDLS, CDR2 YYNGEE. Trimming pared 5 bases from V and 0 bases from J, leaving 3 bases between. This chain's CDR3 is CASRDSYNEQFF. As DNA, the CDR3 is TGTGCCAGCAGGGACTCCTACAATGAGCAGTTCTTC.

This chain uses TRBV27 with TRBJ2-5; 10 bases are a match to TRBD2. The CDR3 has 16 amino acids. Trimming at V came to 1 base and at J to 1 base, leaving 3 bases not matched to a gene. Germline V gives CDR1 MNHEY, CDR2 SMNVEV (reference sequence). The CDR3, as DNA: TGTGCCAGCAGTTTATTGGCTAGCGGGGGCCAAGAGACCCAGTACTTC. Protein product: CASSLLASGGQETQYF.

The chain combines TRBV27 with TRBJ2-5, with D perhaps matching TRBD1 (5 bases). TRBJ2-7 explains the end of the DNA better; the J call may be wrong. This CDR3 has 14 residues. The V gene's germline CDR1 is MNHEY and CDR2 SMNVEV (reference sequence). CDR3 amino acids: CASSFGRASYEQYF. CDR3 coding DNA: TGTGCCAGCAGTTTTGGCAGGGCCTCCTACGAGCAGTACTTC.